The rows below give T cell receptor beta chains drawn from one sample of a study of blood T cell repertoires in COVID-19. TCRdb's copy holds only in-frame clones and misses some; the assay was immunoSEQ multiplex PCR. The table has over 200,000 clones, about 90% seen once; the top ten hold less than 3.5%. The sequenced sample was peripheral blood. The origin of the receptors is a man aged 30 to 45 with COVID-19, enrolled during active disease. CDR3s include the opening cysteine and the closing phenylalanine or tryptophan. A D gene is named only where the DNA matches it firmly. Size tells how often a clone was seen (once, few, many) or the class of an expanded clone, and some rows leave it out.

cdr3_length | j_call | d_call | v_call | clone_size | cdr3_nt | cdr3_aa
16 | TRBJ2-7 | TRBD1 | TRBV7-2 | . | TGTGCCAGCAGCTTCTTAGCGGACAGGGGGGCCTACGAGCAGTACTTC | CASSFLADRGAYEQYF
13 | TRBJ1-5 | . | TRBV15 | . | TGTGCCACCAGCAGAGGTCTCCAGCAGCCCCAGCATTTT | CATSRGLQQPQHF
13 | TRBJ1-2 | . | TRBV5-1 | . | TGCGCCAGCAGCTTGTTAATCGGGGATGGCTACACCTTC | CASSLLIGDGYTF
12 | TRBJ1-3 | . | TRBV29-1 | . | . | CSVATLGNTIYF
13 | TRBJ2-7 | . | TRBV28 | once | TGTGCCAGCAGTTCCTCCGTTCCCTACGAGCAGTACTTC | CASSSSVPYEQYF
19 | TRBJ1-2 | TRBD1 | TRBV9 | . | TGTGCCAGCAGCGTGGGACTAACAGGGGGCGGGCACCCTAACTATGGCTACACCTTC | CASSVGLTGGGHPNYGYTF
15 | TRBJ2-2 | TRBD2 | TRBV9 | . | TGTGCCAGCAGCGTGGGTAGCGGGGGTTCCGGGGAGCTGTTTTTT | CASSVGSGGSGELFF
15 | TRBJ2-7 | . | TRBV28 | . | TGTGCCAGCGGCCCCCCCAGGGGACCCTCCTACGAGCAGTACTTC | CASGPPRGPSYEQYF
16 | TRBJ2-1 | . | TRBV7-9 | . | TGTGCCAGCAGCTTAGGTCACGGGAGCTCCTACAATGAGCAGTTCTTC | CASSLGHGSSYNEQFF
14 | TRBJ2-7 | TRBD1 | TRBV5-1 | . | TGCGCCAGCAGCTTGCCGGGACAGACTTACGAGCAGTACTTC | CASSLPGQTYEQYF
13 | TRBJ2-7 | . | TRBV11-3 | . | TGTGCCAGCAGCTTAGATGGGCAGGCCGAGCAGTACTTC | CASSLDGQAEQYF
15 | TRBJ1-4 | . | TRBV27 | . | TGTGCCAGCAGTCTGCGGAGGGCAACTAATGAAAAACTGTTTTTT | CASSLRRATNEKLFF
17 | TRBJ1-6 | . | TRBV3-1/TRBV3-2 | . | TGTGCCAGCAGCCAAGAGTTTTCACACTACTATAATTCACCCCTCCACTTT | CASSQEFSHYYNSPLHF
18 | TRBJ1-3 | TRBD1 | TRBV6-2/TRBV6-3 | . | TGTGCCAGCAGTTACACCCTGGGACAGGCATCGTCTGGAAACACCATATATTTT | CASSYTLGQASSGNTIYF
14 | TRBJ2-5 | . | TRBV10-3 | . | TGTGCCATCAGTGAGTCTCGGTACGGAGAGACCCAGTACTTC | CAISESRYGETQYF
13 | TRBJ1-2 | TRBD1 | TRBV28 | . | TGTGCCAGCAATGGACAGGGGCTTTATGGCTACACCTTC | CASNGQGLYGYTF
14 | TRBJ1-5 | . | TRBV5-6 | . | TGTGCCAGCAGCTCCGACAGATTCAATCAGCCCCAGCATTTT | CASSSDRFNQPQHF
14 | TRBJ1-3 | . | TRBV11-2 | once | TGTGCCAGCAGCCTGAGCGGAACGGGAAACACCATATATTTT | CASSLSGTGNTIYF
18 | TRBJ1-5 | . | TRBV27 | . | TGTGCCAGCAGTTTGAGACCCCCGGGGGGGGCCAACAATCAGCCCCAGCATTTT | CASSLRPPGGANNQPQHF
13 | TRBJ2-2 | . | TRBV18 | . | TGTGCCAGCTCACCACGGGAGAGCGGGGAGCTGTTTTTT | CASSPRESGELFF
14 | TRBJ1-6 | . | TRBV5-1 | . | TGCGCCAGCAGCTTTTGGACAACTAATTCACCCCTCCACTTT | CASSFWTTNSPLHF
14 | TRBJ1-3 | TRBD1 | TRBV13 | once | TGTGCCAGCAGCCGTCGGACAGGGGGAAACACCATATATTTT | CASSRRTGGNTIYF
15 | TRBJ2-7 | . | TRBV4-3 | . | TGCGCCAGCAGCCACGGATTGACAGCCTCCTACGAGCAGTACTTC | CASSHGLTASYEQYF
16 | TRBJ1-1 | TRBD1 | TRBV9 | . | TGTGCCAGCAGCCGGGACAGGTGGGGGGTGAACACTGAAGCTTTCTTT | CASSRDRWGVNTEAFF
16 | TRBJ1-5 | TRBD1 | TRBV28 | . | TGTGCCAGCAGGATTCAGGGGGCGAGAAGCAATCAGCCCCAGCATTTT | CASRIQGARSNQPQHF
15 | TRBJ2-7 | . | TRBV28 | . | TGTGCCAGCAGTTTACAGGGCCTGAGCCCCTACGAGCAGTACTTC | CASSLQGLSPYEQYF
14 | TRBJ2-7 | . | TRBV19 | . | TGTGCCAGTAGTATAACAGGGACCACCTACGAGCAGTACTTC | CASSITGTTYEQYF
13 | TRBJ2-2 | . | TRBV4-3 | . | TGCGCCAGCAGCCAAGATCCACAAGGGGAGCTGTTTTTT | CASSQDPQGELFF
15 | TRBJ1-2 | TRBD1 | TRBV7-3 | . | TGTGCCAGCAGCGCCGGACAGGGTCCCAACTATGGCTACACCTTC | CASSAGQGPNYGYTF
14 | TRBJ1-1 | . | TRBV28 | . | TGTGCCAGCAGTTCCGGACAGCTGAACACTGAAGCTTTCTTT | CASSSGQLNTEAFF
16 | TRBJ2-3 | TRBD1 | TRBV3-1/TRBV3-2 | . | TGTGCCAGCAGCCCAGGACAGGGCTTCGGCACAGATACGCAGTATTTT | CASSPGQGFGTDTQYF
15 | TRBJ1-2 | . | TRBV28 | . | TGTGCCAGCAGTTCCCGGACTCCCCGGGGATATGGCTACACCTTC | CASSSRTPRGYGYTF
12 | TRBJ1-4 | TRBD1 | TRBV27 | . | TGTGCCAGCAGTTCTCCGGGACAGGCCCCAAGTTTT | CASSSPGQAPSF
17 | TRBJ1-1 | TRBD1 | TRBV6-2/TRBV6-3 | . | TGTGCCAGCAGTTCCGCCGACCAGGGGGCCCTGAACACTGAAGCTTTCTTT | CASSSADQGALNTEAFF
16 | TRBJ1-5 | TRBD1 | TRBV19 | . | TGTGCCAGTAGTCCTGGGACAGGGGGCGTGAATCAGCCCCAGCATTTT | CASSPGTGGVNQPQHF
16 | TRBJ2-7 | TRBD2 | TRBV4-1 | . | TGCGCCAGCAGCCAAGTTAGAGCGGGAGTTTTACACGAGCAGTACTTC | CASSQVRAGVLHEQYF
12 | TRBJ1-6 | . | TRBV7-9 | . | TGTGCCAGCAGCTTAGAGCCTTCACCCCTCCACTTT | CASSLEPSPLHF
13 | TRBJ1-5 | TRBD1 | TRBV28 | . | TGTGCCAGCAGCAGGGGGCTAAATCAGCCCCAGCATTTT | CASSRGLNQPQHF
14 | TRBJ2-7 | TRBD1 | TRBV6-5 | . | TGTGCCAGCACCGGACAGGTGGGGTGGGGCGAGCAGTACTTC | CASTGQVGWGEQYF